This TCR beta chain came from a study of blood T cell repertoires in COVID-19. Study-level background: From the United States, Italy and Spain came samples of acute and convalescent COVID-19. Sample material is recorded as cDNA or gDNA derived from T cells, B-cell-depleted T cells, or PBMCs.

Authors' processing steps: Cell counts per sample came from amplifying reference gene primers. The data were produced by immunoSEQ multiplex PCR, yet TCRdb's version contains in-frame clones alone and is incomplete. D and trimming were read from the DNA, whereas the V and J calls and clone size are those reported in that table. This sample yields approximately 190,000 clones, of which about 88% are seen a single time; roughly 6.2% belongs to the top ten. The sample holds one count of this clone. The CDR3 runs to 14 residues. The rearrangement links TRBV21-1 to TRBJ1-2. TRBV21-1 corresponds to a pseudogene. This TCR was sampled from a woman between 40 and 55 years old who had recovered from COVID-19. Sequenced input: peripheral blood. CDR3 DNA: TGTGCCAGCAGCAAAGTTTCAGAGGACTATGGCTACACCTTC. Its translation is CASSKVSEDYGYTF.